The 24 T cell receptor beta chains reported below all come from one sample, sequenced in a study of cytomegalovirus exposure and HLA in healthy donors. The PCR contained 60 Vbeta and 13 Jbeta primers. Assay used: immunoSEQ multiplex PCR; TCRdb lists only in-frame clones, some missing. In all, the sample yields roughly 50,000 clones. Material for sequencing was PBMCs. The receptors stem from a woman in her thirties or forties in good health and CMV-seronegative.

This rearrangement joins TRBV2 to TRBJ2-2, with 8 bases matching TRBD1. The CDR3 is made up of 14 amino acids. V was pared by 7 bases and J by 6 bases, with 7 bases of the junction left unmatched. CDR1 is SNHLY, CDR2 FYNNEI, per germline. The CDR3 region has the DNA TGTGCCAGCAAAGGAGACAGGGGCGCCGGGGAGCTGTTTTTT. Protein sequence: CASKGDRGAGELFF.

V is TRBV27 and J is TRBJ1-6; TRBD1 matches at 7 bases. CDR1 and CDR2 (germline): MNHEY, SMNVEV (reference sequence). CDR3 length: 16 amino acids. Unmatched junction bases numbered 7, after V lost 6 bases and J lost 2 bases. The CDR3 here is CASRVDRSAYNSPLHF. CDR3 nucleotide sequence: TGTGCCAGCAGAGTGGACAGGTCCGCCTATAATTCACCCCTCCACTTT.

The chain couples TRBV5-6 to TRBJ1-6, with a possible D match to TRBD1 (6 bases). The CDR3 loop spans 15 amino acids. V was cut by 1 base and J by 5 bases, with 10 bases left in between. The V gene's germline CDR1 is SGHDT and CDR2 YYEEEE. The CDR3 loop reads CASSLPGQNNSPLHF. DNA for the CDR3: TGTGCCAGCAGCTTGCCTGGACAGAATAATTCACCCCTCCACTTT.

V usage is TRBV7-6 and J usage is TRBJ2-5; D possibly corresponds to TRBD1 (6 bases). V shed 7 bases and J shed 6 bases, with 15 bases lying between them. CDR1 is SGHVS and CDR2 is FNYEAQ in the germline V gene. The CDR3 contains 13 residues. CDR3 loop: CASTISGQKTQYF. The CDR3 DNA sequence: TGTGCCAGCACGATTTCGGGACAAAAGACCCAGTACTTC.

V usage is TRBV19 and J usage is TRBJ2-7; 11 bases align to TRBD2. Trimming took 5 bases from V and 5 from J; bases not matched to a gene: 8. Germline V gene data show CDR1 as LNHDA and CDR2 as SQIVND (reference sequence). The CDR3 is 15 residues long. The chain's CDR3 is CASSVFTSGRDEQYF. CDR3 bases: TGTGCCAGTAGTGTATTTACTAGCGGGAGAGACGAGCAGTACTTC.

V is TRBV27 and J is TRBJ2-7; possibly TRBD1 for D (6 bases). This CDR3 is 12 amino acids long. V dropped 7 bases and J dropped 5 bases, with 12 bases sitting between them. Germline CDR1 MNHEY, CDR2 SMNVEV (reference sequence). The CDR3 region is CASMAGAHEQYF. CDR3 DNA sequence: TGTGCCAGCATGGCAGGGGCTCACGAGCAGTACTTC.

The V gene is TRBV28, the J gene TRBJ2-7; possible D gene TRBD1, 5 bases. CDR1 is MDHEN and CDR2 is SYDVKM in the germline V gene. This CDR3 spans 12 amino acids. Trimming shortened V by 7 bases and J by 3 bases, and 10 bases separated the two germline ends. The CDR3 coding sequence is TGTGCCAGCATGTCTCAGGGCTACGAGCAGTACTTC. Translated: CASMSQGYEQYF.

The chain links TRBV6-6 to TRBJ2-5; 7 bases are a match to TRBD2. This CDR3 comprises 13 residues. With 7 bases clipped from V and 5 bases from J, the junction kept 7 bases outside the gene matches. Germline V gene lookup returns CDR1 MNHNY and CDR2 SVGAGI (reference sequence). The CDR3 sequence is CASKLGGSETQYF. The DNA of the CDR3 is TGTGCCAGCAAACTAGGCGGGAGTGAGACCCAGTACTTC.

This chain uses TRBV28 with TRBJ1-1; 7 bases are a match to TRBD1. The length of the CDR3 is 15 residues. V was clipped by 4 bases and J by 1 base; unmatched bases: 6. The germline CDR1 and CDR2 sequences are MDHEN and SYDVKM. CDR3 loop: CASSSRKGANTEAFF. CDR3 DNA sequence: TGTGCCAGCAGTTCTAGAAAGGGGGCGAACACTGAAGCTTTCTTT.

The chain employs TRBV18 and TRBJ2-1, with 11 bases aligning to TRBD2. The CDR3 runs 15 residues. Per germline, CDR1 KGHSH and CDR2 LQKENI. Trimming cost V 4 bases and J 5 bases; bases outside gene matches: 4. The chain's CDR3 is CASSRSSGRDNEQFF. The CDR3 DNA sequence: TGTGCCAGCTCACGGAGTAGCGGGAGGGACAATGAGCAGTTCTTC.

The V and J genes are TRBV6-1 and TRBJ1-2, with TRBD1 as a possible D gene (6 bases). Germline CDR1 is MNHNS and CDR2 is SASEGT. The CDR3 consists of 13 residues. Trimming removed 1 base at V and 4 bases at J, with 7 bases between. The CDR3 is CASSEGQVYGYTF. CDR3 sequence (DNA): TGTGCCAGCAGTGAAGGACAGGTCTATGGCTACACCTTC.

The V call is TRBV6-5, the J call TRBJ2-1; D gene uncertain. Per the germline V gene, CDR1 is MNHEY and CDR2 is SVGAGI. Trimming stripped 7 bases from V and 4 bases from J, with 8 bases between. The CDR3 has 12 residues. CDR3 nucleotide sequence: TGTGCCAGCACCGCGGAATACAATGAGCAGTTCTTC. Its protein product is CASTAEYNEQFF.

The rearrangement joins TRBV27 to TRBJ1-1, with 8 positions matching TRBD1. This CDR3 has 14 residues. Germline CDR1 is MNHEY and CDR2 is SMNVEV (reference sequence). The V and J ends lost 3 bases and 1 base, in that order; junction bases with no gene match: 1. CDR3 residues: CASSFGQGNTEAFF. The DNA for the CDR3 is TGTGCCAGCAGTTTCGGACAGGGGAACACTGAAGCTTTCTTT.

The genes are TRBV28 and TRBJ1-6, with D possibly matching TRBD1 (6 bases). Germline CDR1 is MDHEN and CDR2 is SYDVKM. V was shortened by 7 bases and J by 7 bases, with 14 bases between the two germline ends. There are 14 residues in the CDR3. CDR3 residues: CASNKQGANSPLHF. The CDR3 DNA reads as TGTGCCAGCAACAAACAGGGAGCGAATTCACCCCTCCACTTT.

Here the CDR3 DNA reads TGTGCCAGCAGCGACAGGACAGGGGGCGTCCCCTACACCTTC. This codes for CASSDRTGGVPYTF. The chain carries TRBV7-8 and TRBJ1-2; 11 bases map to TRBD1. Germline V CDR1 and CDR2: SGHVS, FQNEAQ. With V trimmed by 5 bases and J by 10 bases, 9 bases remained unmatched. This CDR3 contains 14 residues.

V and J are TRBV4-3 and TRBJ1-6; possible D gene TRBD1, 5 bases. Trimming stripped 3 bases from V and 9 bases from J, with 21 bases between. This CDR3 has 17 residues. In germline, CDR1 is LGHNA, CDR2 YSLEER. The CDR3 DNA is TGCGCCAGCAGCCAGGACGGTTTTCGGGGGAGAGGTTCACCCCTCCACTTT. Encoded protein: CASSQDGFRGRGSPLHF.

The V gene is TRBV18, the J gene TRBJ1-1; 7 bases fit TRBD1. The CDR3 length is 15 residues. CDR1 KGHSH and CDR2 LQKENI come from the germline V gene. V lost 4 bases, J lost 1 base, and 6 bases stayed unmatched. CDR3 amino acids: CASSLRTGPNTEAFF. The DNA for the CDR3 is TGTGCCAGCTCACTACGGACAGGTCCGAACACTGAAGCTTTCTTT.

The V and J genes are TRBV11-2 and TRBJ2-1; 7 bases fit TRBD2. Germline CDR1 is SGHAT and CDR2 is FQNNGV. The CDR3 contains 15 residues. The V and J ends lost 0 bases and 7 bases, in that order; junction bases with no gene match: 6. The CDR3 nucleotides read TGTGCCAGCAGCTTAGATGGACTAGGAGGGAATGAGCAGTTCTTC. It is translated as CASSLDGLGGNEQFF.

V gene TRBV7-6 combines with J gene TRBJ1-5; 8 nucleotides match TRBD1. The CDR3 spans 16 residues. Per the germline V gene, CDR1 is SGHVS and CDR2 is FNYEAQ. The V and J ends lost 1 base and 2 bases, in that order; junction bases with no gene match: 4. The CDR3, as DNA: TGTGCCAGCAGCTTAGGGGCAGGGGGCGGCAATCAGCCCCAGCATTTT. Translating it yields CASSLGAGGGNQPQHF.

This chain uses TRBV5-5 with TRBJ2-2; D not certain. V lost 0 bases to trimming and J lost 7 bases, with 13 bases between them. Per germline, CDR1 SGHKS and CDR2 YYEKEE (reference sequence). This CDR3 is 15 amino acids long. The chain's CDR3 is CASSLEPHRVGELFF. CDR3 in DNA: TGTGCCAGCAGCTTGGAACCTCATCGCGTCGGGGAGCTGTTTTTT.

The chain has TRBV6-5 and TRBJ1-3; D gene unclear. CDR3 length: 14 amino acids. The germline V and J ends were trimmed by 4 bases and 5 bases, with 12 bases remaining between them. Germline V lookup: CDR1 MNHEY, CDR2 SVGAGI. CDR3 amino acids: CASSLAESRNTIYF. As DNA, the CDR3 is TGTGCCAGCAGTTTGGCGGAAAGCAGAAACACCATATATTTT.

The chain employs TRBV7-6 and TRBJ2-2; 8 nucleotides align to TRBD1. There are 16 residues in the CDR3. Looked up from germline, CDR1 is SGHVS and CDR2 is FNYEAQ. The V gene end was trimmed by 4 bases and the J gene end by 6 bases; junction bases not matched to a gene: 10. CDR3 coding DNA: TGTGCCAGCAGCTCATCGATTGCACAGGGGGCCGGGGAGCTGTTTTTT. Encoded protein: CASSSSIAQGAGELFF.

The CDR3 region is CASSPPYSNQPQHF. Written as DNA, the CDR3 is TGTGCCAGCAGTCCACCCTATAGCAATCAGCCCCAGCATTTT. The genes are TRBV28 and TRBJ1-5; D ambiguous. This CDR3 is 14 amino acids long. V lost 5 bases to trimming and J lost 0 bases, with 8 bases between them. Germline CDR1 and CDR2: MDHEN and SYDVKM.

The rearrangement uses TRBV9 and TRBJ1-2; 9 bases agree with TRBD1. Looked up from germline, CDR1 is SGDLS and CDR2 is YYNGEE. V lost 3 bases, J lost 5 bases, and 8 bases stayed unmatched. The CDR3 spans 15 residues. This CDR3 is CASSERDREGYGYTF. Here the CDR3 DNA reads TGTGCCAGCAGCGAGAGGGACAGGGAGGGATATGGCTACACCTTC.